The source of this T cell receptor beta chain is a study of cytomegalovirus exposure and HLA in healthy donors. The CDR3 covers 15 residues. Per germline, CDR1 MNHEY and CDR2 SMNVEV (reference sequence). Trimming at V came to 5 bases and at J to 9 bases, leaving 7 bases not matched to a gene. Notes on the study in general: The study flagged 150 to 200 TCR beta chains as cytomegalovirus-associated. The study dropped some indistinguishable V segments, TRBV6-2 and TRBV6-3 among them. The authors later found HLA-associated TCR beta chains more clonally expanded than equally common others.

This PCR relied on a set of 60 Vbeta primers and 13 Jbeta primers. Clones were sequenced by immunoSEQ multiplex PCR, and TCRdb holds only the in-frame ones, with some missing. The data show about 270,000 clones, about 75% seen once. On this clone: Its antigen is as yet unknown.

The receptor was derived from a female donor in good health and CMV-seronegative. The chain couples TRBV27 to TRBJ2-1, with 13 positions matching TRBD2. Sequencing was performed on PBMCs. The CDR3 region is CASSPGTSGTSEQFF. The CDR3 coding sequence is TGTGCCAGCAGTCCCGGGACTAGCGGGACGAGTGAGCAGTTCTTC.